A selection of T cell receptor beta chains follows, all from one sample in a study of graft-versus-host responses after intestinal transplantation. Clones were sequenced by immunoSEQ multiplex PCR, and TCRdb holds only the in-frame ones, with some missing. The sample shows some 18,000 clones, roughly four fifths of them seen only once. Sequenced here: PBMCs, sampled 14 days after transplant. Receptors originate from a human patient who received an intestinal transplant, so some T cells may come from the graft donor. Both conserved end residues are trimmed from each CDR3. The order of the fields is clone size, V gene, J gene, CDR3 protein. Size tells how often a clone was seen (once, few, many) or the class of an expanded clone, and some rows leave it out.

>-|TRBV5-1|TRBJ2-3
ASSPGQAPMGTQY
>-|TRBV28|TRBJ2-7
ASSPPTDSYEQY
>-|TRBV28|TRBJ2-2
AIQNTGELF
>-|TRBV28|TRBJ2-3
ASSNTGSTDTQY
>-|TRBV2|TRBJ2-2
ASNSLAGGELF
>few|TRBV4-1|TRBJ2-3
ASSQEGARTDTQY
>-|TRBV28|-
ASSAPGTGGYEQY
>-|TRBV11-2|TRBJ2-7
ASSSGLASYEQY
>-|TRBV6-4|TRBJ2-6
ASSDRGAGANVLT
>-|TRBV19|TRBJ1-2
ASSRLDRGGNYGYT
>-|TRBV6-1|TRBJ2-7
ASSERITLYEQY
>-|TRBV18|TRBJ2-2
ASSPLGYGTGELF
>-|TRBV5-4|TRBJ1-2
ASSLAGGYGYT
>-|TRBV9|TRBJ2-2
ASSASGGDTGELF
>-|TRBV28|TRBJ2-7
ASSLSGTFYEQY
>-|TRBV4-1|TRBJ2-7
ASSLGQGGYEQY
>-|TRBV5-1|TRBJ2-5
ASSSRETQY
>-|TRBV6-6|TRBJ2-1
ASSYPSGAYNEQF
>once|TRBV29-1|TRBJ2-7
SVVKVQSYEQY
>few|TRBV2|TRBJ1-2
ASSDILNYGYT
>-|TRBV5-6|TRBJ2-7
ASSLAQPSYEQY
>-|TRBV10-2|TRBJ2-1
ASSELADSHNEQF
>-|TRBV6-5|TRBJ2-5
ASSRARLETQY
>-|TRBV14|TRBJ2-7
ASSPGGAEQY
>few|TRBV2|TRBJ2-1
ASRGSITSGGLYNEQF
>-|TRBV4-1|TRBJ1-1
ASSQGSNRGPEAF
>-|TRBV5-1|TRBJ2-3
ASSLAGGDPGQGRTDTQY
>-|TRBV4-1|TRBJ2-1
ASSLLDNEQF
>once|TRBV6-5|TRBJ1-3
ASSYDDSGNTIY
>-|TRBV7-6|TRBJ1-2
ASSSRTGEVDNYGYT
>few|TRBV2|TRBJ2-5
ASSAGGLFQTQY
>-|TRBV7-9|TRBJ2-1
ASAWTAYNEQF
>-|TRBV28|TRBJ2-3
ASRPIGLAIDTQY
>few|TRBV2|TRBJ2-1
ATGRQWSSYNEQF
>once|TRBV5-1|TRBJ1-1
ASSLLGTGLTGEAF
>once|TRBV9|TRBJ1-1
ASSDDGNTEAF
>-|TRBV28|TRBJ2-7
ASSFPGLSYEQY
>few|TRBV6-1|TRBJ2-7
ASRRESSYEQY
>-|TRBV6-4|TRBJ2-3
ASSDSTGADTQY
>-|TRBV4-1|TRBJ2-7
ASSQGKGYEQY
>-|TRBV28|TRBJ1-2
ASSLSIIGYGYT
>-|TRBV21-1|TRBJ2-3
ASSKGLAGGPCSDTQY
>-|TRBV30|TRBJ2-1
AWSVLGNEQF
>-|TRBV6-6|TRBJ2-3
ASSYATGGADTQY
>-|TRBV18|TRBJ2-5
ASSPTRTGETQY
>-|TRBV20-1|TRBJ2-7
SASKDNEQY
>-|TRBV14|TRBJ2-5
ASSQDRRDRSRETQY
>once|TRBV6-5|TRBJ2-7
ASTQGDEQY
>-|TRBV5-8|TRBJ1-2
ASSHPPGQGAVYYGYT